These 31 T cell receptor beta chains were sequenced from one sample in a study of somatic mutations in cytotoxic T cells in rheumatoid arthritis. Using immunoSEQ multiplex PCR, the repertoire was profiled, and TCRdb retains in-frame clones only, with some absent. The sample lists fewer than 30,000 clones, 82% occurring once. What was sequenced was CD8+ T cells sorted from blood. The source of these receptors is a middle-aged man in good health.

The chain couples TRBV5-5 to TRBJ2-7, with D maybe TRBD1 (6 bases). The germline V and J ends were trimmed by 0 bases and 6 bases, with 13 bases remaining between them. This CDR3 has 14 amino acids. Germline V CDR1 and CDR2: SGHKS, YYEKEE (reference sequence). The CDR3 protein is CASSLAGVGGEQYF. As DNA, the CDR3 is TGTGCCAGCAGCTTGGCCGGGGTAGGGGGCGAGCAGTACTTC.

J is TRBJ2-3 and V is TRBV9; D not resolved. Germline-derived CDR1 and CDR2 are SGDLS and YYNGEE. This CDR3 contains 17 residues. V was trimmed by 4 bases and J by 0 bases, leaving 18 bases between them. CDR3 amino acids: CASSLGRLGASTDTQYF. For the CDR3, the DNA is TGTGCCAGCAGCCTAGGCCGTCTGGGCGCTAGCACAGATACGCAGTATTTT.

The chain recombines TRBV7-8 with TRBJ2-5; tentative D call: TRBD2 (5 bases). The J call could be wrong; TRBJ2-7 is a better fit for the DNA end. CDR1 is SGHVS, CDR2 FQNEAQ, per germline. This CDR3 region has 13 residues. The CDR3 spells CASSRGSSYEQYF. The CDR3 coding sequence is TGTGCCAGCAGCCGGGGTAGCTCCTACGAGCAGTACTTC.

V usage is TRBV25-1 and J usage is TRBJ2-7; 7 nucleotides line up with TRBD1. With V trimmed by 5 bases and J by 9 bases, 7 bases remained unmatched. Germline CDR1 MGHDK, CDR2 SYGVNS. The CDR3 has 12 residues. In DNA form, the CDR3 reads TGTGCCAGCAGTCCCCCTAGGGACAGGCAGTACTTC. Amino acids: CASSPPRDRQYF.

This clone is classed as medium-sized. The CDR3 DNA reads as TGTGCCAGCAGTGACCCGGGACAGGTTTACAATCAGCCCCAGCATTTT. Amino acid sequence: CASSDPGQVYNQPQHF. The chain carries TRBV6-1 and TRBJ1-5; the match to TRBD1 covers 8 bases. Germline V gene data show CDR1 as MNHNS and CDR2 as SASEGT. V gave up 3 bases and J gave up 3 bases; unmatched junction bases: 7. The CDR3 length is 16 residues.

The CDR3 spells CASSWGDSNQPQHF. CDR3 bases: TGTGCCAGCAGCTGGGGGGACAGCAATCAGCCCCAGCATTTT. The chain couples TRBV5-6 to TRBJ1-5, with D tentatively TRBD1 (5 bases). Germline V lookup: CDR1 SGHDT, CDR2 YYEEEE. The length of the CDR3 is 14 residues. V shed 3 bases and J shed 1 base, with 8 bases lying between them.

V usage is TRBV5-1 and J usage is TRBJ1-2, with D possibly being TRBD1 (6 bases). The germline CDR1 and CDR2 sequences are SGHRS and YFSETQ. Trimming cost V 4 bases and J 0 bases, with 13 bases left between them. The CDR3 contains 15 residues. In DNA form, the CDR3 reads TGCGCCAGCAGCACCCGGGACACTGCTAACTATGGCTACACCTTC. Protein: CASSTRDTANYGYTF.

The V call is TRBV5-5, the J call TRBJ2-7; possible D gene TRBD2, 6 bases. V lost 3 bases and J 5 bases, leaving 15 bases between the germline ends. The CDR3 sequence is 14 residues long. The germline CDR1 and CDR2 sequences are SGHKS and YYEKEE (reference sequence). The CDR3 DNA reads as TGTGCCAGCAGCTGGGGAGGTGGGGGGAACGAGCAGTACTTC. It is translated as CASSWGGGGNEQYF.

This chain connects TRBV27 to TRBJ1-2; D is undetermined. Germline CDR1 is MNHEY and CDR2 is SMNVEV (reference sequence). Trimming removed 3 bases at V and 7 bases at J, with 3 bases between. The CDR3 has 10 amino acids. The CDR3 sequence is CASSLGGYTF. The DNA of the CDR3 is TGTGCCAGCAGTTTGGGTGGCTACACCTTC.

This sequence joins TRBV7-8 and TRBJ2-7; no definite D call. This CDR3 comprises 14 residues. Germline assignment: CDR1 SGHVS and CDR2 FQNEAQ. The V end lost 2 bases, the J end lost 3 bases, and 11 bases lay between the germline ends. The CDR3 reads CASSLRPAYYEQYF. In nucleotides, the CDR3 is TGTGCCAGCAGCTTACGGCCTGCATACTACGAGCAGTACTTC. Together with reference TRBV7-8 and TRBJ2-7, the CDR3 gives the full variable domain: GAGVSQSPRYKVAKRGQDVALRCDPISGHVSLFWYQQALGQGPEFLTYFQNEAQLDKSGLPSDRFFAERPEGSVSTLKIQRTQQEDSAVYLCASSLRPAYYEQYFGPGTRLTVT.

This clone was picked up a small number of times. CDR3 DNA sequence: TGTGCCAGCAGCTTAGGCGGCTGGGCCGCTCAGCCCCAGCATTTT. It codes for CASSLGGWAAQPQHF. The rearrangement joins TRBV7-6 to TRBJ1-5; the D is unclear. V was clipped by 1 base and J by 6 bases, with 13 bases between them. CDR3 size: 15 residues. CDR1 SGHVS and CDR2 FNYEAQ come from the germline V gene.

The count of this clone is one. V and J are TRBV10-2 and TRBJ2-1, with TRBD1 matching over 8 bases. CDR1 and CDR2 from the germline V gene are WSHSY and SAAADI. CDR3 length equals 14 residues. J lost 6 bases, V lost 5 bases, and 6 bases had no gene match. The chain's CDR3 is CASSLGGTGNEQFF. CDR3 in DNA: TGCGCCAGCAGTCTTGGCGGGACAGGCAATGAGCAGTTCTTC.

The V gene is TRBV7-8, the J gene TRBJ2-1; 11 nucleotides align to TRBD2. V dropped 4 bases and J dropped 5; count of bases not matched to a gene: 4. Looked up from germline, CDR1 is SGHVS and CDR2 is FQNEAQ. The CDR3 totals 15 residues. The CDR3 region has the DNA TGTGCCAGCAGCTCCGGGACTAGCGGAAACAATGAGCAGTTCTTC. It specifies CASSSGTSGNNEQFF.

The chain carries TRBV7-9 and TRBJ2-1, with 11 bases matching TRBD2. The J segment lost 3 bases and the V segment lost 5 bases, leaving 3 bases of the junction unmatched. The CDR3 is 15 amino acids. CDR1 and CDR2 from the germline V gene are SEHNR and FQNEAQ (reference sequence). Here the CDR3 reads CASSLGTSGYNEQFF. The DNA of the CDR3 is TGTGCCAGCAGCCTGGGGACTAGCGGCTACAATGAGCAGTTCTTC.

The V gene is TRBV7-6, the J gene TRBJ1-2; TRBD1 matches at 11 bases. V dropped 0 bases and J dropped 6; count of bases not matched to a gene: 3. CDR3 size: 15 residues. The germline gives CDR1 SGHVS, CDR2 FNYEAQ. CDR3 nucleotides: TGTGCCAGCAGCTTAGCGGACAGGGGGCCTGATGGCTACACCTTC. Its translation is CASSLADRGPDGYTF.

This chain uses TRBV27 with TRBJ2-7; D possibly uses TRBD1 or TRBD2 (5 bases each). CDR1 and CDR2 from the germline V gene are MNHEY and SMNVEV (reference sequence). Trimming took 0 bases from V and 1 from J, leaving 19 bases between them. The CDR3 has 18 residues. Here the CDR3 DNA reads TGTGCCAGCAGTTTATCGTTTGGAGGCAGGGTCTTTTCCTACGAGCAGTACTTC. Amino acid sequence: CASSLSFGGRVFSYEQYF.

The CDR3 loop is CASSEGDTDTQYF. For the CDR3, the DNA is TGTGCCAGCAGTGAGGGCGACACAGATACGCAGTATTTT. This chain joins TRBV6-4 and TRBJ2-3; no clear D. Germline CDR1 and CDR2: MRHNA and SNTAGT. Trimming pared 3 bases from V and 2 bases from J, leaving 6 bases between. This CDR3 is 13 amino acids long.

V gene TRBV4-1 combines with J gene TRBJ1-1, with 11 nucleotides matching TRBD1. Germline V gene sequence: CDR1 MGHRA, CDR2 YSYEKL. V shed 3 bases, J shed 4 bases, and the junction held 1 base outside the gene matches. There are 14 residues in the CDR3. The DNA for the CDR3 is TGCGCCAGCAGCCACGGGACAGGGGGCACTGAAGCTTTCTTT. It yields the protein CASSHGTGGTEAFF.

The chain links TRBV7-6 to TRBJ2-1, with 13 bases identical to TRBD2. The length of the CDR3 is 15 residues. Germline CDR1 is SGHVS and CDR2 is FNYEAQ. V dropped 5 bases and J dropped 6; count of bases not matched to a gene: 4. The CDR3 sequence is CASSQLAGGLNEQFF. The CDR3 DNA follows: TGTGCCAGCAGCCAACTAGCGGGAGGGCTCAATGAGCAGTTCTTC.

J is TRBJ2-7 and V is TRBV10-3; 10 bases align to TRBD2. After removal of 4 bases from V and 0 bases from J, the junction contained 6 bases not matched to a gene. This CDR3 spans 16 amino acids. Germline values: CDR1 ENHRY, CDR2 SYGVKD. CDR3 nucleotide sequence: TGTGCCATCAGTGGCCCCCCTAGCGGGAGCTCCTACGAGCAGTACTTC. Residues: CAISGPPSGSSYEQYF.

The genes are TRBV27 and TRBJ2-1, with 11 bases fitting TRBD2. Germline CDR1 reads MNHEY; CDR2 reads SMNVEV (reference sequence). V was pared by 5 bases and J by 4 bases, with 4 bases of the junction left unmatched. This CDR3 contains 15 residues. The CDR3 DNA reads TGTGCCAGCAGTATCGGACTAGCGGGTTACAATGAGCAGTTCTTC. This translates into CASSIGLAGYNEQFF.

The chain carries TRBV13 and TRBJ2-1, with TRBD2 matching 7 bases. This CDR3 is built from 14 residues. The germline gives CDR1 PRHDT, CDR2 FYEKMQ (reference sequence). Trimming cost V 3 bases and J 5 bases; bases outside gene matches: 4. CDR3 DNA sequence: TGTGCCAGCAGCTTCCCCGGGACTAACAATGAGCAGTTCTTC. Its protein product is CASSFPGTNNEQFF.

This clone has only a few counts. The chain recombines TRBV11-3 with TRBJ2-7; D may be TRBD1 or TRBD2 (6 bases each). The CDR3 is 13 residues long. Trimming removed 1 base from V and 6 bases from J, with 10 bases in between. Per the germline V gene, CDR1 is SGHNT and CDR2 is YENEEA. The CDR3 here is CASSLGPGAEQYF. CDR3 in DNA: TGTGCCAGCAGCTTAGGGCCGGGGGCCGAGCAGTACTTC.

The chain carries TRBV27 and TRBJ1-2; 7 nucleotides line up with TRBD1. Losses at the gene ends were 7 bases for V and 5 bases for J; bases not matched to a gene: 1. The CDR3 has 11 residues. Germline lookup yields CDR1 MNHEY and CDR2 SMNVEV (reference sequence). CDR3 residues: CASTGGYGYTF. CDR3 sequence (DNA): TGTGCCAGCACAGGGGGGTATGGCTACACCTTC.

The V call is TRBV7-9, the J call TRBJ2-5; tentative D call: TRBD2 (7 bases). CDR1 and CDR2 (germline): SEHNR, FQNEAQ (reference sequence). V dropped 2 bases and J dropped 6 bases, with 13 bases sitting between them. The CDR3 has 14 amino acids. The DNA of the CDR3 is TGTGCCAGCAGCTTACCGGGGGGCTCGAAGACCCAGTACTTC. Translation gives CASSLPGGSKTQYF.

The V call is TRBV4-1, the J call TRBJ2-7, with 8 bases matching TRBD2. The V gene end was trimmed by 4 bases and the J gene end by 3 bases; junction bases not matched to a gene: 11. CDR1 is MGHRA, CDR2 YSYEKL, per germline. CDR3 length equals 16 residues. The DNA for the CDR3 is TGCGCCAGCAGCCCTAATTTAAGCGGGAGTCTCTACGAGCAGTACTTC. Its translation is CASSPNLSGSLYEQYF.

The chain couples TRBV7-9 to TRBJ2-5; no clear D gene. CDR1 is SEHNR and CDR2 is FQNEAQ in the germline V gene (reference sequence). Trimming left V 4 bases short and J 1 base short, with 13 bases between. This CDR3 is built from 15 residues. In DNA form, the CDR3 reads TGTGCCAGCAGCTCAAGGTTAGGCGTCCAAGAGACCCAGTACTTC. It specifies CASSSRLGVQETQYF.

The chain uses TRBV29-1 and TRBJ2-7, with D perhaps TRBD1 (6 bases). Germline-derived CDR1 and CDR2 are SQVTM and ANQGSEA. The CDR3 extends over 14 amino acids. The V gene lost 6 bases and the J gene lost 7 bases, with 22 bases spanning the gap. The CDR3 DNA reads as TGCAGCGTGGGGGCCCCTGATTGGTCCGGGGAGCAGTACTTC. This translates into CSVGAPDWSGEQYF.

The chain uses TRBV9 and TRBJ1-1; D call uncertain. CDR1 is SGDLS and CDR2 is YYNGEE in the germline V gene. Trimming stripped 4 bases from V and 0 bases from J, with 10 bases between. The CDR3 is 14 residues long. CDR3 in amino acids: CASSPVNMNTEAFF. The CDR3 nucleotides read TGTGCCAGCAGCCCCGTTAACATGAACACTGAAGCTTTCTTT.

This clone was detected a few times. The chain combines TRBV9 with TRBJ1-2, with 7 positions matching TRBD1. CDR1 is SGDLS and CDR2 is YYNGEE in the germline V gene. The CDR3 covers 12 residues. Germline trimming cut 7 bases from V and 6 bases from J; bases unmatched to any gene: 6. For the CDR3, the DNA is TGTGCCAGCCGGACAGGCGGAAATGGCTACACCTTC. It is translated as CASRTGGNGYTF.

This clone showed up just a few times. The chain employs TRBV30 and TRBJ1-5; 7 nucleotides agree with TRBD1. Germline V CDR1 and CDR2: GTSNPN, SVGIG (reference sequence). V was pared by 2 bases and J by 2 bases, with 3 bases of the junction left unmatched. The CDR3 runs to 14 residues. The CDR3 region has the DNA TGTGCCTGGAGTACAGGGGTCCGCAATCAGCCCCAGCATTTT. Translating it yields CAWSTGVRNQPQHF. Filled out from reference TRBV30 and TRBJ1-5, the complete variable domain reads SQTIHQWPATLVQPVGSPLSLECTVEGTSNPNLYWYRQAAGRGLQLLFYSVGIGQISSEVPQNLSASRPQDRQFILSSKKLLLSDSGFYLCAWSTGVRNQPQHFGDGTRLSIL.